This TCR beta chain appears in the sequencing data of a study of CD8 T cells in ankylosing spondylitis. General study points: Roughly eight highly homologous variants made up a TCR beta motif that seemed to typify ankylosing spondylitis blood.

Quantitative 5'-RACE with molecular barcodes generated TCR beta libraries. TCRdb reanalysed the 5' RACE reads using MiXCR and keeps one entry per CDR3 protein. The data show roughly 180,000 distinct CDR3 sequences, 9.8% seen once. This clonotype appeared a few times. Antigen unknown. This CDR3 spans 11 amino acids. Germline CDR1 and CDR2: SNHLY and FYNNEI. The ends were cut back, 7 bases at V and 9 bases at J, with 12 bases in the middle. This clonotype was obtained from a female donor with ankylosing spondylitis or in good health (not recorded which). J is TRBJ1-2 and V is TRBV2; the D gene is possibly TRBD1 (6 bases). Source material: blood, either unsorted or a sorted T cell fraction (not recorded which). CDR3 protein: CASIEQGRYTF. The CDR3 DNA sequence: TGTGCCAGCATCGAACAGGGCCGCTACACCTTC.